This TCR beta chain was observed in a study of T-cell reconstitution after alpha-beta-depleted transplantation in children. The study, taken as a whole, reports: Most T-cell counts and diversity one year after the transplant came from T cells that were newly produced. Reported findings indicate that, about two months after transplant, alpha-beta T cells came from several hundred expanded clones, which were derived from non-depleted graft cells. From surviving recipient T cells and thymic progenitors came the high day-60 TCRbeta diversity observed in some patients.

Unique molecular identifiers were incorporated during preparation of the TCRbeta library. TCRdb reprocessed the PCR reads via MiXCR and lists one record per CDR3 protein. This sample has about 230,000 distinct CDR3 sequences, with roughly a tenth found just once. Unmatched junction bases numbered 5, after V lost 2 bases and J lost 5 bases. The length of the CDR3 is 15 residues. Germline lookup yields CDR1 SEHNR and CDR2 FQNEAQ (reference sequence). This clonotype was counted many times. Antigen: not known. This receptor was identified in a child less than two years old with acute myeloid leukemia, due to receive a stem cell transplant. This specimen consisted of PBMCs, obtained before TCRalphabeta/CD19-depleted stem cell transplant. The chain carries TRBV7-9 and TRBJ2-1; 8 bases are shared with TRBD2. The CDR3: CASSLFTSGNNEQFF. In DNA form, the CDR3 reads TGTGCCAGCAGCTTATTCACTAGCGGTAACAATGAGCAGTTCTTC.